This T cell receptor (beta chain) was sequenced during a study of T cell changes during pregnancy in multiple sclerosis. Method: immunoSEQ multiplex PCR; TCRdb's copy keeps in-frame clones and lacks some. This table has just under 65,000 clones, 90% to 95% appearing once. V was cut by 5 bases and J by 2 bases, with 22 bases left in between. This CDR3 spans 17 amino acids. CDR1 and CDR2 (germline): SGHVS, FNYEAQ. The genes are TRBV7-6 and TRBJ2-7; perhaps TRBD1 as D (5 bases). The sequence was collected from a female donor in good health, enrolled as a control in a pregnancy study. Source: peripheral blood, taken after pregnancy. CDR3 DNA sequence: TGTGCCAGCAGCGGGGCAAGCCACCCCCTCGGCGCCTACGAGCAGTACTTC. Its protein product is CASSGASHPLGAYEQYF.